Listed below are T cell receptor beta chains from one sample, sequenced in a study of molecular identifiers for immune sequencing clone quantification. TCRdb re-called the PCR reads through MiXCR, storing one row per CDR3 protein. This sample has about 630,000 distinct CDR3 sequences, with 25% found just once. Sequenced: naive CD8+ T cells from blood, with Jurkat cell RNA spiked in. The receptors were gathered from a human donor in good health. Some libraries in this study had Jurkat cell RNA spiked in. The CDR3 runs from the conserved cysteine through the conserved F or W. The D gene is left open where the match is weak. Expanded clones are given a class, and other clones once, few, many or no size at all.

many | TRBJ1-5 | TRBV7-9 | TRBD1 | CASSFEGGGYQPQHF | TGTGCCAGCAGCTTTGAAGGGGGCGGTTATCAGCCCCAGCATTTT
- | TRBJ2-4 | TRBV4-2 | TRBD2 | CASSQDLGMGLAGGGVGF | TGTGCCAGCAGCCAAGATTTGGGGATGGGGCTAGCGGGAGGGGGGGTTGGCTTC
few | TRBJ1-1 | TRBV13 | TRBD1 | CASSDGGGAAEAFF | TGTGCCAGCAGCGATGGAGGGGGCGCCGCTGAAGCTTTCTTT
few | TRBJ2-7 | TRBV27 | - | CASSLRGGRYEQYF | TGTGCCAGCAGTTTACGCGGGGGCAGGTACGAGCAGTACTTC
many | TRBJ1-5 | TRBV19 | - | CASRGGTRGITPQHF | TGTGCCAGTAGGGGGGGAACTCGTGGTATTACCCCCCAGCATTTT
many | TRBJ1-5 | TRBV5-1 | - | CASSLSWGGDQPQHF | TGCGCCAGCAGCTTGTCGTGGGGAGGAGATCAGCCCCAGCATTTT
- | TRBJ1-1 | TRBV2 | - | CASWGTMNTEAFF | TGTGCCAGCTGGGGGACGATGAACACTGAAGCTTTCTTT
many | TRBJ2-6 | TRBV4-1 | - | CASSQGYGANVLTF | TGCGCCAGCAGCCAAGGCTATGGGGCCAACGTCCTGACTTTC
- | TRBJ2-7 | TRBV28 | TRBD1 | CASSPFRDRPFYEQYF | TGTGCCAGCAGTCCCTTCAGGGACAGGCCATTCTACGAGCAGTACTTC
many | TRBJ1-4 | TRBV3-1 | TRBD1 | CASSQGQGDFLFF | TGTGCCAGCAGCCAAGGCCAGGGGGACTTTTTGTTTTTT
many | TRBJ2-3 | TRBV4-2 | TRBD2 | CASSQDSSGRTDTQYF | TGTGCCAGCAGCCAAGATTCGAGCGGGAGGACAGATACGCAGTATTTT
- | TRBJ2-7 | TRBV12-3/TRBV12-4 | - | CASSSPGGTYEQYF | TGTGCCAGCAGTTCGCCCGGGGGTACCTACGAGCAGTACTTC
- | TRBJ2-7 | TRBV20-1 | - | CSATPSYEQYF | TGCAGTGCTACCCCGAGTTACGAGCAGTACTTC
few | TRBJ2-2 | TRBV6-2/TRBV6-3 | - | CASSRRTWGNTGELFF | TGTGCCAGCAGCAGGAGGACATGGGGGAACACCGGGGAGCTGTTTTTT
once | TRBJ2-3 | TRBV20-1 | - | CSANPMGGLSDTQYF | TGCAGTGCTAACCCTATGGGGGGTCTTAGCGATACGCAGTATTTT
many | TRBJ2-3 | TRBV29-1 | - | CSVEFSGSTDTQYF | TGCAGCGTTGAGTTTAGCGGTAGCACAGATACGCAGTATTTT
few | TRBJ2-5 | TRBV2 | TRBD2 | CASSWTSGDQETQYF | TGTGCCAGCAGCTGGACTAGCGGGGATCAAGAGACCCAGTACTTC
- | TRBJ2-1 | TRBV11-2 | TRBD1 | CASSAIPGQGDNEQFF | TGTGCCAGCAGCGCGATCCCGGGACAGGGAGACAATGAGCAGTTCTTC
once | TRBJ1-2 | TRBV9 | - | CAGSVEPGFYGYTF | TGTGCCGGCAGCGTTGAACCAGGGTTCTATGGCTACACCTTC
many | TRBJ1-2 | TRBV2 | - | CASKKDSDYGYTF | TGTGCCAGCAAGAAAGACAGTGACTATGGCTACACCTTC
- | TRBJ2-3 | TRBV4-2 | - | CASSQSPLSTDTQYF | TGTGCCAGCAGCCAATCCCCTCTTAGCACAGATACGCAGTATTTT
- | TRBJ2-7 | TRBV3-1 | - | CASSQARGTGEQYF | TGTGCCAGCAGCCAAGCGCGGGGCACGGGAGAGCAGTACTTC
- | TRBJ1-1 | TRBV7-9 | - | CAGSSQRGSTEAFF | TGTGCCGGCAGCTCCCAAAGGGGGAGTACTGAAGCTTTCTTT
- | TRBJ2-7 | TRBV7-9 | TRBD1 | CASSPKAGTGIPYERYF | TGTGCCAGCAGCCCAAAGGCCGGGACAGGGATACCCTACGAGCGGTACTTC
- | TRBJ2-7 | TRBV9 | TRBD1 | CASSVSGQGLPYEQYF | TGTGCCAGCAGCGTATCGGGACAGGGACTCCCCTACGAGCAGTACTTC
many | TRBJ1-1 | TRBV4-3 | - | CASSQDRGAEAFF | TGCGCCAGCAGCCAAGATAGGGGAGCTGAAGCTTTCTTT
many | TRBJ2-1 | TRBV25-1 | - | CASSANPSLRDNNEQFF | TGTGCCAGCAGTGCAAACCCTAGCCTCAGGGACAACAATGAGCAGTTCTTC
- | TRBJ1-5 | TRBV30 | - | CAWNQDGVNQPQHF | TGTGCCTGGAACCAGGACGGTGTAAATCAGCCCCAGCATTTT
once | TRBJ1-1 | TRBV2 | TRBD1 | CATKVDRGHITEAYF | TGTGCCACGAAAGTGGACAGGGGGCACATTACTGAAGCTTACTTT
many | TRBJ1-1 | TRBV6-5 | TRBD1 | CASSYQGQLMPEAFF | TGTGCCAGCAGTTACCAGGGACAGTTGATGCCTGAAGCTTTCTTT
many | TRBJ1-2 | TRBV28 | - | CASSPLGANYGYTF | TGTGCCAGCAGTCCGTTAGGGGCCAACTATGGCTACACCTTC
many | TRBJ1-3 | TRBV4-3 | - | CASSQDGSSSGNTIYF | TGCGCCAGCAGCCAAGATGGAAGCAGCTCTGGAAACACCATATATTTT